This TCR beta chain derives from a study of CD8 T cells in ankylosing spondylitis. The V gene end was trimmed by 7 bases and the J gene end by 5 bases; junction bases not matched to a gene: 12. The CDR3 spans 15 residues. Researchers built TCR beta libraries using quantitative 5'-RACE with molecular barcodes. TCRdb itself ran the 5' RACE reads through MiXCR, one entry per CDR3 protein. The sample consists of roughly 350,000 distinct CDR3 sequences, approximately 8% of them appearing once. This clonotype was detected a few times. Its antigen is still unknown. Study-wide findings and caveats: Some motif variants were previously reported in reactive arthritis synovial fluid and blood. Relatively scarce in peripheral blood, disease-linked clones were CD8+. Among TCR beta sequences, a motif of several highly homologous variants appeared characteristic of ankylosing spondylitis blood. The study looked at matched synovial fluid samples from ankylosing spondylitis patients. Disease-linked clones were reported to be significantly enriched there.

The source material was blood, either unsorted or a sorted T cell fraction (not recorded which). The receptor comes from a male donor with ankylosing spondylitis. This rearrangement joins TRBV12-3 or TRBV12-4 to TRBJ2-5, with 8 bases identical to TRBD2. CDR3 coding DNA: TGTGCCAGCACCCGGGAGGGGCGCGGGATTGAGACCCAGTACTTC. Protein sequence: CASTREGRGIETQYF.